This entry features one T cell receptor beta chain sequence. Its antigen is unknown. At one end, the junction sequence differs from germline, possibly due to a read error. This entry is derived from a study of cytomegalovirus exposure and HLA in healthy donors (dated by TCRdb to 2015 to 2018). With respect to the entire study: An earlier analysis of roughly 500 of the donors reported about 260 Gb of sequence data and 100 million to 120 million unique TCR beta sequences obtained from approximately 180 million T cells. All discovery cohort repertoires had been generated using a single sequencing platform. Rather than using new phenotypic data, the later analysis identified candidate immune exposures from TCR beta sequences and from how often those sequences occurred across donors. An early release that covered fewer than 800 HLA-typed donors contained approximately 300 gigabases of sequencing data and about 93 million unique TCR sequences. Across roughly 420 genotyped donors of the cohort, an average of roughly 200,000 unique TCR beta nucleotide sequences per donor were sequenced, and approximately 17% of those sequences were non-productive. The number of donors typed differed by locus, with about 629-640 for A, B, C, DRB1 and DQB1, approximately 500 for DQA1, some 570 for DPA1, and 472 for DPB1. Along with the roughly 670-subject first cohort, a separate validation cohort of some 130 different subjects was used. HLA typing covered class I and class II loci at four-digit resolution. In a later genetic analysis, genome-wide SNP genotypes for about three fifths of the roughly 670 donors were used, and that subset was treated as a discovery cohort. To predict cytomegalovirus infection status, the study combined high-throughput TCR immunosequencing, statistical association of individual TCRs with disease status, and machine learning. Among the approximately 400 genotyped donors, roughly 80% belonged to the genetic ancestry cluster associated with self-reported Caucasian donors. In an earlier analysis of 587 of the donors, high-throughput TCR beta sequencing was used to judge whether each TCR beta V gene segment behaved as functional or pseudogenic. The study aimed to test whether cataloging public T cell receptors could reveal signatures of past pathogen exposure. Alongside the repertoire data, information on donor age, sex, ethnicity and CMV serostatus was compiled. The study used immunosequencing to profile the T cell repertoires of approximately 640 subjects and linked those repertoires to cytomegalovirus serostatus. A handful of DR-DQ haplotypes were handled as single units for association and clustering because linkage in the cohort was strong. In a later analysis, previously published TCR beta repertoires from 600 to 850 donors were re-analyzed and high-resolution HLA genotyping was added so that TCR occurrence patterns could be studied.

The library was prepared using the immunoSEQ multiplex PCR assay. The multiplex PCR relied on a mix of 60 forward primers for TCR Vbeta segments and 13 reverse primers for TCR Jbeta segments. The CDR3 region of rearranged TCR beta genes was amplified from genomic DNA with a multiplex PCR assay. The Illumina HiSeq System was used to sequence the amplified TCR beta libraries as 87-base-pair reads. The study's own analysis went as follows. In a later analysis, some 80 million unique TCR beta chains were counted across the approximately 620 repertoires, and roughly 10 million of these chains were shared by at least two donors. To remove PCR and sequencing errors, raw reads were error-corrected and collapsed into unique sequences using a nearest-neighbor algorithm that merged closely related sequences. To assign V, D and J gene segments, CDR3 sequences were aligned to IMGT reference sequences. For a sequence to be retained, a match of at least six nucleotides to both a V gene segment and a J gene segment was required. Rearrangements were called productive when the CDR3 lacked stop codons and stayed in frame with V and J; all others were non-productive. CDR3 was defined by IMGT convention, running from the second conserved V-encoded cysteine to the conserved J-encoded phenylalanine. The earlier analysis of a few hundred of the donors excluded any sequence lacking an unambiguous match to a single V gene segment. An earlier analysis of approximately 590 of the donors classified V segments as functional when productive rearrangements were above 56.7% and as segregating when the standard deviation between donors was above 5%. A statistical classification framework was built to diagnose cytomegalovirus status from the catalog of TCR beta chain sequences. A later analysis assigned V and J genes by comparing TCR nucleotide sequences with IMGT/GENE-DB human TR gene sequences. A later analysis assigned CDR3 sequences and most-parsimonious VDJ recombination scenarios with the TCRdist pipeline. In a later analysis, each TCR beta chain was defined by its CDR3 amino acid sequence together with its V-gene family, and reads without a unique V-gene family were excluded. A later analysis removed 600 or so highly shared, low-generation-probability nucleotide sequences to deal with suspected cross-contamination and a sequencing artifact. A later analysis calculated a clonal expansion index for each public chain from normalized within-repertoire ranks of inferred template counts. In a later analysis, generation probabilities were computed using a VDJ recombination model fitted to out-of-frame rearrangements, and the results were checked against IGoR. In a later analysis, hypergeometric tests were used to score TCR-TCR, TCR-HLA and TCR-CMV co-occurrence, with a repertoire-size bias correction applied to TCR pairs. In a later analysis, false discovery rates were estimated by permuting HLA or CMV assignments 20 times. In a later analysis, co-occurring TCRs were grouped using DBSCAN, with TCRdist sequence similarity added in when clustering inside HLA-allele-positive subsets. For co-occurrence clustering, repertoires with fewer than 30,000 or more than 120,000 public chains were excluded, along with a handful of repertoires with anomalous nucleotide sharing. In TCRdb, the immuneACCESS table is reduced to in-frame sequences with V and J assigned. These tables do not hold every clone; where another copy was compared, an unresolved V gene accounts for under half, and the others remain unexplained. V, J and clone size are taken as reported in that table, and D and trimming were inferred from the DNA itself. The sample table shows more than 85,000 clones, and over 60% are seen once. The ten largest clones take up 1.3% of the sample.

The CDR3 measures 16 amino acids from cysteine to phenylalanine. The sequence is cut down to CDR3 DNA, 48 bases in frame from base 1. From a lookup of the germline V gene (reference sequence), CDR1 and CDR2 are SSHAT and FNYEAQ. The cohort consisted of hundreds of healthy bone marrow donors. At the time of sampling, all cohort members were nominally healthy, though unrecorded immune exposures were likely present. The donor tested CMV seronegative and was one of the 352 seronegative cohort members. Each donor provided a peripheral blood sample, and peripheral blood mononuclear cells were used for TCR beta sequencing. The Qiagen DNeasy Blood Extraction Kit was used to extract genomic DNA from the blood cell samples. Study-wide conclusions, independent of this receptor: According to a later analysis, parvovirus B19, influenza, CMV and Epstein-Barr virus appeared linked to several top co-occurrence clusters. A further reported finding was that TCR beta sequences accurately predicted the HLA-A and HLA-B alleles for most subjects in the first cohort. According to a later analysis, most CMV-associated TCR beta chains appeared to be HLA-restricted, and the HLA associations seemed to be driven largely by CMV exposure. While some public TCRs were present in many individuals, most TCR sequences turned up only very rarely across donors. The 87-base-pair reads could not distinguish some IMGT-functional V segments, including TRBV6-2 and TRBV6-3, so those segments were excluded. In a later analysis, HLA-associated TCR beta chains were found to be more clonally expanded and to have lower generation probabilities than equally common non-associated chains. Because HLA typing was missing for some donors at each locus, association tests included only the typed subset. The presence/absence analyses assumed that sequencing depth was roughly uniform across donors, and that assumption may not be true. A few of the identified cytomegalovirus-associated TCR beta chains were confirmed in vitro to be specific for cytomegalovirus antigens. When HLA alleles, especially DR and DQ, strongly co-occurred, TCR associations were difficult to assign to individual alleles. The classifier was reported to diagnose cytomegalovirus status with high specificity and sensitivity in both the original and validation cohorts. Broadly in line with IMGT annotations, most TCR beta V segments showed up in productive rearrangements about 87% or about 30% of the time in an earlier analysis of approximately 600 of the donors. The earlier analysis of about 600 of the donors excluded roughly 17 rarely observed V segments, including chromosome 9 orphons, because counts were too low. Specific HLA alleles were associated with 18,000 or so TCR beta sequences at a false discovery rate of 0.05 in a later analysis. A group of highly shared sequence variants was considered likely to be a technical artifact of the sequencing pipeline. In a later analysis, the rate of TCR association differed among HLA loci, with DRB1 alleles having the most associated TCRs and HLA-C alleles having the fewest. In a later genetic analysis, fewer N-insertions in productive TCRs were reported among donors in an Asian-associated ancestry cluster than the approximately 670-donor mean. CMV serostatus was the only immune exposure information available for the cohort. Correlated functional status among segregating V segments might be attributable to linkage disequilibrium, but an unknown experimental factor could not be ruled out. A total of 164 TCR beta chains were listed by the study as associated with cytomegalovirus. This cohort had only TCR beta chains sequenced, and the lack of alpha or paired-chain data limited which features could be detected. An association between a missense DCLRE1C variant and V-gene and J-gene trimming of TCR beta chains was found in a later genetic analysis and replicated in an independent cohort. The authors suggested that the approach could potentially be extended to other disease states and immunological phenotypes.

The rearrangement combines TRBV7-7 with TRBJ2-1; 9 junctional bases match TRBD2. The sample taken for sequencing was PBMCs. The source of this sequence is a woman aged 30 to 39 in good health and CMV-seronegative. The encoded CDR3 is CASSLGGGASYNEQFF. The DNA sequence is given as TGTGCTAGCAGCTTAGGCGGGGGGGCCTCCTACAATGAGCAGTTCTTC.